The clone carrying this T cell receptor (beta chain) turned up a few times. PCR was performed a second time for about 7 to 11 cycles using a sample-barcoded 5' primer and a J-beta primer mix. A single record per CDR3 protein comes from TCRdb applying MiXCR to the 5' RACE reads. Among more than 650,000 distinct CDR3 sequences listed, 20% to 25% were seen once. The source of the sample is a study of blood T cells in healthy people across ages. The germline CDR1 and CDR2 sequences are SGHRS and YFSETQ. This CDR3 region has 12 residues. The V end lost 4 bases, the J end lost 7 bases, and 11 bases lay between the germline ends. Per sample, a minimum of 6.5 million PBMCs were isolated.

The receptor's source is a man aged 65 to 79 in good health. The V and J genes are TRBV5-1 and TRBJ2-5, with D uncertain. Sequencing used blood. The CDR3 spells CASSPVGVTQYF. The CDR3 DNA is TGCGCCAGCAGCCCCGTCGGCGTGACCCAGTACTTC.